This TCR beta chain was identified during a study of CD8 T cells in ankylosing spondylitis. Whole-study results and caveats: Blood of patients with ankylosing spondylitis appeared to be characterized by a TCR beta motif of eight highly homologous variants.

V was trimmed by 1 base and J by 5 bases, leaving 10 bases between them. The length of the CDR3 is 14 residues. In germline, CDR1 is SGHRS, CDR2 YFSETQ. TCRdb reprocessed the 5' RACE reads with MiXCR, giving one entry per CDR3 protein. The data contain about 140,000 distinct CDR3 sequences, roughly 8% of them singletons. This clonotype appeared many times. The target antigen is unknown. Material: synovial fluid, either unsorted or a sorted T cell fraction (not recorded which). The V and J genes are TRBV5-1 and TRBJ2-4, with D hard to call. The TCR comes from a male donor with ankylosing spondylitis. As DNA, the CDR3 is TGCGCCAGCAGCTTGCTATCCTGGGAAAACATTCAGTACTTC. Its translation is CASSLLSWENIQYF.